The 18 T cell receptor beta chains below were found in one sample sequenced in a study of blood T cell repertoires in COVID-19. Only in-frame clones appear in the TCRdb table, and some are missing; sequencing was by immunoSEQ multiplex PCR. This sample has about 230,000 clones, with 70% to 90% found just once. What was sequenced was peripheral blood. The receptors come from a man in his forties with acute or convalescent COVID-19.

The chain uses TRBV6-5 and TRBJ1-1; 8 positions match TRBD1. J was trimmed by 0 bases and V by 7 bases; bases with no gene match: 4. Germline CDR1 and CDR2: MNHEY and SVGAGI. The CDR3 is 14 amino acids. The chain's CDR3 is CASTRQGMNTEAFF. The CDR3 bases are TGTGCCAGCACCCGACAGGGGATGAACACTGAAGCTTTCTTT.

The chain recombines TRBV3-1 (or the pseudogene TRBV3-2) with TRBJ2-5, with 10 bases fitting TRBD2. V was pared by 2 bases and J by 8 bases, with 11 bases of the junction left unmatched. The CDR3 is 16 residues long. The germline CDR1 and CDR2 sequences are LGHDT and YNNKEL (reference sequence). The CDR3 here is CASSQRVSGGVRTQYF. In DNA form, the CDR3 reads TGTGCCAGCAGCCAAAGAGTCAGCGGGGGGGTCCGAACCCAGTACTTC.

The chain has TRBV6-5 and TRBJ1-1, with D perhaps TRBD1 (5 bases). Germline V CDR1 and CDR2: MNHEY, SVGAGI. The CDR3 extends over 14 amino acids. V was shortened by 6 bases and J by 1 base, with 12 bases between the two germline ends. CDR3 DNA sequence: TGTGCCAGCAGACCTGACAGAACGAACACTGAAGCTTTCTTT. Amino acids: CASRPDRTNTEAFF.

There are a few counts of this clone. The chain joins TRBV15 to TRBJ2-4, with D unresolved. V lost 0 bases and J 0 bases, leaving 15 bases between the germline ends. Germline lookup yields CDR1 LNHNV and CDR2 YYDKDF (reference sequence). The CDR3 loop spans 18 amino acids. The DNA for the CDR3 is TGTGCCACCAGCAGAGAAATCCCTGAACACCTAGCCAAAAACATTCAGTACTTC. It encodes CATSREIPEHLAKNIQYF.

The V and J genes are TRBV28 and TRBJ1-5; 10 positions match TRBD1. This CDR3 comprises 14 residues. Germline CDR1 reads MDHEN; CDR2 reads SYDVKM. V lost 3 bases, J lost 6 bases, and 2 bases stayed unmatched. The CDR3 here is CASSLTGGVQPQHF. The CDR3 region has the DNA TGTGCCAGCAGTTTGACAGGGGGCGTTCAGCCCCAGCATTTT.

The chain combines TRBV28 with TRBJ2-3; 7 bases fit TRBD1. The CDR3 has 19 residues. The germline gives CDR1 MDHEN, CDR2 SYDVKM. V gave up 2 bases and J gave up 0 bases; unmatched junction bases: 14. CDR3 sequence: CASSLSEGAKSISTDTQYF. The CDR3 DNA reads TGTGCCAGCAGTTTAAGTGAGGGGGCAAAAAGCATTAGCACAGATACGCAGTATTTT.

The rearrangement links TRBV9 to TRBJ2-1; 9 bases match TRBD2. This CDR3 is 16 amino acids long. The junction had 9 bases not matched to a gene; V was cut back by 1 base and J by 7 bases. The germline V gene encodes CDR1 SGDLS and CDR2 YYNGEE. The CDR3 region has the DNA TGTGCCAGCAGCGTATCCGGCGGGGGGGTGTTGAATGAGCAGTTCTTC. Translating gives CASSVSGGGVLNEQFF.

The CDR3 loop reads CATGLAGGVGNEQFF. In DNA form, the CDR3 reads TGTGCCACGGGACTAGCGGGGGGGGTTGGGAATGAGCAGTTCTTC. The chain links TRBV6-6 to TRBJ2-1; 16 nucleotides line up with TRBD2. With 10 bases clipped from V and 7 bases from J, the junction kept 7 bases outside the gene matches. The V gene's germline CDR1 is MNHNY and CDR2 SVGAGI (reference sequence). There are 15 residues in the CDR3.

This chain connects TRBV28 to TRBJ1-2, with unresolved D. Germline V gives CDR1 MDHEN, CDR2 SYDVKM. V was trimmed by 3 bases and J by 8 bases, leaving 13 bases between them. The CDR3 loop spans 13 amino acids. The DNA for the CDR3 is TGTGCCAGCAGTTTCCCGCCACCCGGGGGCTACACCTTC. Protein sequence: CASSFPPPGGYTF.

The chain recombines TRBV18 with TRBJ1-1; unclear D gene. V shed 5 bases and J shed 8 bases, with 6 bases lying between them. CDR1 and CDR2 from the germline V gene are KGHSH and LQKENI. This CDR3 region has 10 residues. Here the CDR3 DNA reads TGTGCCAGCTCAATTCTAGAAGCTTTCTTT. It encodes CASSILEAFF.

The chain uses TRBV5-1 and TRBJ1-1; D may be TRBD1 (6 bases). The V gene's germline CDR1 is SGHRS and CDR2 YFSETQ. The germline V and J ends were trimmed by 4 bases and 1 base, with 11 bases remaining between them. There are 14 residues in the CDR3. The CDR3 nucleotides are TGCGCCAGCAGCCAGGCGGACAGGAACACTGAAGCTTTCTTT. Translated, it gives CASSQADRNTEAFF.

This clone was picked up a small number of times. The chain recombines TRBV24-1 with TRBJ1-2; D is unclear. Germline V gene lookup returns CDR1 KGHDR and CDR2 SFDVKD. The CDR3 is 15 amino acids. Trimming removed 3 bases at V and 3 bases at J, with 13 bases between. In DNA, the CDR3 is TGTGCCACCAGTGATAGTAGGAGAAAGGACTATGGCTACACCTTC. Its translation is CATSDSRRKDYGYTF.

The chain recombines TRBV19 with TRBJ1-5; the D gene is possibly TRBD1 (5 bases). With 6 bases removed from V and 3 bases from J, the gap between germline ends came to 9 bases. Germline CDR1 reads LNHDA; CDR2 reads SQIVND (reference sequence). This CDR3 has 13 residues. CDR3 nucleotide sequence: TGTGCCAGTAGGGACACAATCAATCAGCCCCAGCATTTT. Protein: CASRDTINQPQHF. The full variable domain, with the rest looked up from reference TRBV19 and TRBJ1-5, is DGGITQSPKYLFRKEGQNVTLSCEQNLNHDAMYWYRQDPGQGLRLIYYSQIVNDFQKGDIAEGYSVSREKKESFPLTVTSAQKNPTAFYLCASRDTINQPQHFGDGTRLSIL.

The V gene is TRBV5-5, the J gene TRBJ1-2, with D uncertain. V dropped 4 bases and J dropped 2 bases, with 12 bases sitting between them. There are 14 residues in the CDR3. The germline V gene encodes CDR1 SGHKS and CDR2 YYEKEE (reference sequence). In DNA form, the CDR3 reads TGTGCCAGCAGCGCACAAACACCAAACTATGGCTACACCTTC. This encodes CASSAQTPNYGYTF.

The chain uses TRBV5-4 and TRBJ2-4, with D possibly TRBD2 on 6 matching bases. The CDR3 is made up of 15 amino acids. V was shortened by 5 bases and J by 1 base, with 13 bases between the two germline ends. CDR1 SGHNT and CDR2 YYREEE come from the germline V gene (reference sequence). CDR3 sequence reads: CASRPDREAKNIQYF. The DNA of the CDR3 is TGTGCCAGCAGGCCTGACCGGGAGGCCAAAAACATTCAGTACTTC. The full variable domain, with the rest looked up from reference TRBV5-4 and TRBJ2-4, is ETGVTQSPTHLIKTRGQQVTLRCSSQSGHNTVSWYQQALGQGPQFIFQYYREEENGRGNFPPRFSGLQFPNYSSELNVNALELDDSALYLCASRPDREAKNIQYFGAGTRLSVL.

The chain carries TRBV29-1 and TRBJ1-2; possible D gene TRBD1, 5 bases. Germline-derived CDR1 and CDR2 are SQVTM and ANQGSEA. V gave up 6 bases and J gave up 8 bases, with 16 bases separating them. The CDR3 is 12 amino acids. In nucleotides, the CDR3 is TGCAGCGTCAGGTGGGGCGTTGAGGGCTACACCTTC. It specifies CSVRWGVEGYTF. Full variable domain (rest looked up from reference TRBV29-1 and TRBJ1-2): SAVISQKPSRDICQRGTSLTIQCQVDSQVTMMFWYRQQPGQSLTLIATANQGSEATYESGFVIDKFPISRPNLTFSTLTVSNMSPEDSSIYLCSVRWGVEGYTFGSGTRLTVV.

V and J are TRBV6-1 and TRBJ2-7, with D tentatively TRBD1 (5 bases). The last part of the DNA fits TRBJ2-1 better; the J call may be wrong. The germline V gene encodes CDR1 MNHNS and CDR2 SASEGT. This CDR3 contains 18 residues. The CDR3 coding sequence is TGTGCCAGCAGTGAGAGTCCGGGCAGGGCGAGTTTCTACAATGAGCAGTTCTTC. This encodes CASSESPGRASFYNEQFF.

V and J are TRBV4-3 and TRBJ1-2; D gene uncertain. The germline V and J ends were trimmed by 0 bases and 4 bases, with 9 bases remaining between them. From germline, CDR1 is LGHNA and CDR2 YSLEER. This CDR3 spans 14 amino acids. The CDR3 DNA follows: TGCGCCAGCAGCCAAGATAGGGCGGGCTATGGCTACACCTTC. Protein product: CASSQDRAGYGYTF.